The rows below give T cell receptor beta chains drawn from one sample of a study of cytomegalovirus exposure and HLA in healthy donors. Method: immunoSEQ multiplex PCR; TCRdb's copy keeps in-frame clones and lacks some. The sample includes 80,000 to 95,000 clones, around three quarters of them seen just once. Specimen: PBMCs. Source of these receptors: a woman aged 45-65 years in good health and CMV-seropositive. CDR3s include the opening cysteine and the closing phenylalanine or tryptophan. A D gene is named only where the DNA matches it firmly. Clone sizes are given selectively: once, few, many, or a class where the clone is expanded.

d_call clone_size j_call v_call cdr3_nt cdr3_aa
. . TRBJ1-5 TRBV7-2 TGTGCCAGCAGCCCCTGGAAGGGGGGCAATCAGCCCCAGCATTTT CASSPWKGGNQPQHF
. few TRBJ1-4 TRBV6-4 TGTGCCAGCAGTAGGGACTACGGGGATGAAAAACTGTTTTTT CASSRDYGDEKLFF
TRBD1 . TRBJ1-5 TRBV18 TGTGCCAGCTCACCACGTCCTCCCGGGGGGACAGGGCCTGGCAATCAGCCCCAGCATTTT CASSPRPPGGTGPGNQPQHF
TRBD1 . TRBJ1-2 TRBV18 TGTGCCAGCTCACCACGTCAGGGGGGAGGCTACACCTTC CASSPRQGGGYTF
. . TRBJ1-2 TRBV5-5 TGTGCCAGCAGCCTCAGGGACATATTCTATGGCTACACCTTC CASSLRDIFYGYTF
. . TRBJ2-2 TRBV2 TGTGCCAGCAGTGTCGGCAGGACAGACACCGGGGAGCTGTTTTTT CASSVGRTDTGELFF
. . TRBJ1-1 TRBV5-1 TGCGCCAGCAGCTTCTCAGGGAGGAGCACTGAAGCTTTCTTT CASSFSGRSTEAFF
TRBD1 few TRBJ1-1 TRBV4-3 TGCGCCAGCAGCCGGACAGGGGCGAACACTGAAGCTTTCTTT CASSRTGANTEAFF
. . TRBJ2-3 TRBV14 TGTGCCAGCAGCCCTCCCGGCGTCCCCGGGGCAGATACGCAGTATTTT CASSPPGVPGADTQYF
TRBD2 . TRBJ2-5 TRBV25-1 TGTGCCAGCAGTGATTGGGCTAGCGGGAGGAGGGAGACCCAGTACTTC CASSDWASGRRETQYF
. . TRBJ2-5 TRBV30 TGTGCCTGGAGTCTGGGGGCCCAAGAGACCCAGTACTTC CAWSLGAQETQYF
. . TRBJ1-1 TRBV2 TGTGCCAGCAGGGGAGAGGGGGGGACTGAAGCTTTCTTT CASRGEGGTEAFF
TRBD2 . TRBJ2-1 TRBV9 TGTGCCAGCAGCGTAGCCGGGACTATAGTAAGTGAGCAGTTCTTC CASSVAGTIVSEQFF
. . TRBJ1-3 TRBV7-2 TGTGCCAGCAGCCCTGAGGGGACAAACCTCTTATACTCCGGAAACACCATATATTTT CASSPEGTNLLYSGNTIYF
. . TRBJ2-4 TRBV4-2 TGTGCCAGCAGCCAAGGGGAACTCGGGGTCGTTGCCGAAAACATTCAGTACTTC CASSQGELGVVAENIQYF
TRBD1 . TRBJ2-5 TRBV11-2 TGTGCCAGCCGGACCGGGACAGGGACGGGGACCCAGTACTTC CASRTGTGTGTQYF
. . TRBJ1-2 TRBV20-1 TGCAGTGCTAGAGATCGGGGGGGCTACACCTTC CSARDRGGYTF
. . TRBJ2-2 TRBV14 TGTGCCAGCAGCCAACCCTTATTACATGGTAACACCGGGGAGCTGTTTTTT CASSQPLLHGNTGELFF
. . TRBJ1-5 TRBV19 TGTGCCAGTAAACGGACAGACCAAAATCAGCCCCAGCATTTT CASKRTDQNQPQHF
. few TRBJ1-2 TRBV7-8 TGTGCCAGCAGCTTAATCAGTGGAGAGGTTAACTATGGCTACACCTTC CASSLISGEVNYGYTF
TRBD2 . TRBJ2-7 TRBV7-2 TGTGCCAGCAGCTCGTTAGCGGGATCAGCCTACGAGCAGTACTTC CASSSLAGSAYEQYF
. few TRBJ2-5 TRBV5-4 TGTGCCAGCAGCTTGGTGGGGACAAAAGAGACCCAGTACTTC CASSLVGTKETQYF
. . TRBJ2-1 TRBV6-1 TGTGCCAGCAGTGGTCTTGTTAGCGGCAATGAGCAGTTCTTC CASSGLVSGNEQFF
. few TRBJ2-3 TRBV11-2 TGTGCCAGCAGCGTGGGGAGACAACTAACAGATACGCAGTATTTT CASSVGRQLTDTQYF
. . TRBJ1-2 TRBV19 TGTGCCAGTAGTCCCCAATGGTCAGAGGACTATGGCTACACCTTC CASSPQWSEDYGYTF
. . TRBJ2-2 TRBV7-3 TGTGCCAGCAGCTTTAGCGGGAACACCGGGGAGCTGTTTTTT CASSFSGNTGELFF
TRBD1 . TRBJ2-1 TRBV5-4 TGTGCCAGCAGACGGACAGGGGGCGCGTACAATGAGCAGTTCTTC CASRRTGGAYNEQFF
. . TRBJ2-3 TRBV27 TGTGCCAGCAGTCCTCGCGGGACTCCTCGAGATACGCAGTATTTT CASSPRGTPRDTQYF
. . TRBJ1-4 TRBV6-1 TGTGCCAGCAATCCGGGAGAAGCAACTAATGAAAAACTGTTTTTT CASNPGEATNEKLFF
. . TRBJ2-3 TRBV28 TGTGCCAGCACTTCAGTGGTAACAGATACGCAGTATTTT CASTSVVTDTQYF
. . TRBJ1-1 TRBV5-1 TGCGCCAGCAGCTTGGGGCAGGCGAACACTGACGCTTTCTTT CASSLGQANTDAFF
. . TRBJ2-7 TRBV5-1 TGCGCCAGCAGTTCGGACTCCTCCTACGAGCAGTACTTC CASSSDSSYEQYF
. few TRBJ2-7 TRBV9 TGTGCCAGCAGCGTAGGTGCTGGGCACCCCTACGAGCAGTACTTC CASSVGAGHPYEQYF
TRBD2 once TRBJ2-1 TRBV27 TGTGCCAGCAGTTTATCGTCCCCCTCTCTAGCGGGGCCCTACAATGAGCAGTTCTTC CASSLSSPSLAGPYNEQFF
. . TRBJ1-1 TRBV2 TGTGCCACCCAGACTGGAAACACTGAAGCTTTCTTT CATQTGNTEAFF
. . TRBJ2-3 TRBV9 TGTGCCAGCAGCGGGGGGCCTCGGGATACGCAGTATTTT CASSGGPRDTQYF
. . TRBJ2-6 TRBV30 TGTGCCTGGAGTCCTGCCGTGTGGCGGACTCACTCTGGGGCCAACGTCCTGACTTTC CAWSPAVWRTHSGANVLTF
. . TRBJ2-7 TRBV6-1 TGTGCCAGCAGTGAAGGAGGCCTCAGCTCCTACGAGCAGTACTTC CASSEGGLSSYEQYF
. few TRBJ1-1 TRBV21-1 TGTGCCAGCGCAATAATGGAGCTCAGGGTCACTGTTGTTTGGAACACTGAAGCTTTCTTT CASAIMELRVTVVWNTEAFF
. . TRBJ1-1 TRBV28 TGTGCCAGCAAAAAGGGCAGGGTAAACACTGAAGCTTTCTTT CASKKGRVNTEAFF
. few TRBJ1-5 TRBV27 TGTGCCAGCAGTTTATTTTTTAGCGGCAATCAGCCCCAGCATTTT CASSLFFSGNQPQHF
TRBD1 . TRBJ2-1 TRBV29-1 TGCAGCGTTGATCAGGGGGCAGGCAATGAGCAGTTCTTC CSVDQGAGNEQFF
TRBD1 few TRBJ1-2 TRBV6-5 TGTGCCAGCAGTCAGACAGGGCCTAACTATGGCTACACCTTC CASSQTGPNYGYTF
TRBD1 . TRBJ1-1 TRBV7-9 TGTTCCAGCAGCTTAGTGGGCAGGGGGCAGGACACTGAAGCTTTCTTT CSSSLVGRGQDTEAFF
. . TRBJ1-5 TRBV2 TGTGCCAGCGGGGATGGGGGGGTTCAGCCCCAGCATTTT CASGDGGVQPQHF
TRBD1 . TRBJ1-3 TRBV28 TGTGCCAGCAGTTTGGGACAGGGTCTTTTTGACACCATATATTTT CASSLGQGLFDTIYF
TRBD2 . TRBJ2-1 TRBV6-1 TGTGCCAGCAAGACTCCCCTAGCGGGAGATGAGCAGTTCTTC CASKTPLAGDEQFF
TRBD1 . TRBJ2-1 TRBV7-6 TGTGCCAGCAGCTTCCTTATCGTTTCGACAGGGGGCCTTTACAATGAGCAGTTCTTC CASSFLIVSTGGLYNEQFF
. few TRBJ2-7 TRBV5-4 TGTGCCAGCAGCTTGGGAGGACACACTGAACCCCACGAGCAGTACTTC CASSLGGHTEPHEQYF
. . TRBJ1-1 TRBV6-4 TGTGCCAGCAGTGTTGAGGGGAACACTGAAGCTTTCTTT CASSVEGNTEAFF
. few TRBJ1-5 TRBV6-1 TGTGCCAGCAAAAAAGACAGCAGCAATCAGCCCCAGCATTTT CASKKDSSNQPQHF
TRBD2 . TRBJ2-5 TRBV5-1 TGCGCCAGCAGCTTGGATAGCGGGATGGTAGAGACCCAGTACTTC CASSLDSGMVETQYF
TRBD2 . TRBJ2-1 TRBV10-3 TGTGCCATCACGCTAGCGGACTCCTACAATGAGCAGTTCTTC CAITLADSYNEQFF
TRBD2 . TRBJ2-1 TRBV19 TGTGCCAGTACCCGGACTAGCGACTCCTACAATGAGCAGTTCTTC CASTRTSDSYNEQFF
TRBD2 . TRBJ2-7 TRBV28 TGTGCCAGCACCGGGAGCAGCGGGGGCCTCTACGAGCAGTACTTC CASTGSSGGLYEQYF